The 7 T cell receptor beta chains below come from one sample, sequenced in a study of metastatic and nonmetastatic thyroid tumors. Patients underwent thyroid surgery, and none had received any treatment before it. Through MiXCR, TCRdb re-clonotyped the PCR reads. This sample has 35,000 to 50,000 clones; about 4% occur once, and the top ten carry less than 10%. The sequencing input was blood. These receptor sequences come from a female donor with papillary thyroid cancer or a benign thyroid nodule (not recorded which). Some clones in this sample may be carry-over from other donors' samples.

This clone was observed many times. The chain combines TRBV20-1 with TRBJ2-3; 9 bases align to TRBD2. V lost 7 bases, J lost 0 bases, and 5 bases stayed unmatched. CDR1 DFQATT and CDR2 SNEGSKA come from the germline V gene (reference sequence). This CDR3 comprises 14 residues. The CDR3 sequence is CSGLADPSTDTQYF. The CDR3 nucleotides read TGCAGTGGACTAGCGGATCCTAGCACAGATACGCAGTATTTT.

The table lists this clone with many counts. DNA for the CDR3: TGCAGCGGGAGGACAGGGGGTTGGGGTGAAGCTTTCTTT. This codes for CSGRTGGWGEAFF. V gene TRBV29-1 combines with J gene TRBJ1-1; 10 nucleotides line up with TRBD1. The CDR3 length is 13 residues. Germline assignment: CDR1 SQVTM and CDR2 ANQGSEA. V was clipped by 7 bases and J by 7 bases; unmatched bases: 9.

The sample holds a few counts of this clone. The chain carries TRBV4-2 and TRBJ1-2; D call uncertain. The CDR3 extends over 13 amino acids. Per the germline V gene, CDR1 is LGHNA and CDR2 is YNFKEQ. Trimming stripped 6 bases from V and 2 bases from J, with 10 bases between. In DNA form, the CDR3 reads TGTGCCAGCAGTAGCCCTGGGAACTATGGCTACACCTTC. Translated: CASSSPGNYGYTF.

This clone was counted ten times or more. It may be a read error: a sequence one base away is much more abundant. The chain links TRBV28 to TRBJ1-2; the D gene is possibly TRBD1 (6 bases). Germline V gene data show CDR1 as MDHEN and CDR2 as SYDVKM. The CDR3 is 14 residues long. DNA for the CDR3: TGTGCCAGCAGTTTATTCAGGGGCGGGTATGGCTGCACCTTC. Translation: CASSLFRGGYGCTF.

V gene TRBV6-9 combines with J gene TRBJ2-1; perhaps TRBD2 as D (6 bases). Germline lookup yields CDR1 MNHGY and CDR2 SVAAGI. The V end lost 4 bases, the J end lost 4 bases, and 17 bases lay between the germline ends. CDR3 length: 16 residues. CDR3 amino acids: CASSLARGVPYNEQFF. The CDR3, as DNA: TGTGCCAGCAGTTTGGCGCGGGGAGTTCCTTACAATGAGCAGTTCTTC.

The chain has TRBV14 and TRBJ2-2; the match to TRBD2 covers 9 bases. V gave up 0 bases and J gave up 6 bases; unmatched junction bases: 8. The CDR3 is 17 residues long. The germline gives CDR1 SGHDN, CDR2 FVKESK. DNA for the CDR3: TGTGCCAGCAGCCAAGAAAGTGCGGGGGGGCCGGCCGGGGAGCTGTTTTTT. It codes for CASSQESAGGPAGELFF.

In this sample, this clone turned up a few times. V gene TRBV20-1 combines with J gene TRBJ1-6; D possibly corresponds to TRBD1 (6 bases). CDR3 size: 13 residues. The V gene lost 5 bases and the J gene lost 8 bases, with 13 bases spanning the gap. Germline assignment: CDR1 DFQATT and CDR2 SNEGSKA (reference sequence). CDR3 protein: CSAEGTPDSPLHF. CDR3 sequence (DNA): TGCAGTGCTGAGGGGACACCAGATTCACCCCTCCACTTT.